This paragraph covers one TCR beta chain sequence. In the original analysis: Using reference gene primer amplification, nucleated cell counts were estimated. Here immunoSEQ multiplex PCR was the method, and the copy in TCRdb shows in-frame clones only, minus some. The DNA was the basis for D and trimming; V, J and clone size are from that table. The sample holds hundreds of thousands of clones; more than 65% are singletons and the top ten take 3% to 4%. Germline V gene data show CDR1 as SGHNT and CDR2 as YYREEE (reference sequence). The CDR3 loop spans 13 amino acids. Trimming shortened V by 2 bases and J by 2 bases, and 7 bases separated the two germline ends. This record comes from a study of blood T cell repertoires in COVID-19. Background on the study: Sites in the United States, Italy and Spain provided acute and convalescent COVID-19 samples. From T cells, B-cell-depleted T cells, or PBMCs came the material, which was cDNA or gDNA.

Sample: peripheral blood. This clonotype was sampled from a woman in her thirties or forties with active or convalescent COVID-19. The chain combines TRBV5-4 with TRBJ1-2, with D uncertain. The CDR3, as DNA: TGTGCCAGCAGCTTCGCAGGCAACTATGGCTACACCTTC. It specifies CASSFAGNYGYTF.